This T cell receptor (beta chain) emerged from a study of T cell responses to AZD1222 COVID-19 vaccine. Whole-study findings and limits: Nearly half of unique spike-specific TCRs reportedly avoided B.1.351 and B.1.1.7 mutated regions. Vaccine-associated CD4 TCRs ranged over spike, dominating at 160-218 and 743-854.

V lost 2 bases, J lost 10 bases, and 19 bases lay in between. The CDR3 consists of 15 residues. The germline CDR1 and CDR2 sequences are MNHEY and SMNVEV (reference sequence). Produced via immunoSEQ multiplex PCR; TCRdb's table is partial and in-frame only. The sample has some 180,000 clones; about 90% are singletons. Comments on this clone: What it binds is not known.

Sequencing used peripheral blood, obtained on day 0 of AZD1222 vaccination. This receptor was obtained from an adult in good health. V is TRBV27 and J is TRBJ2-3; D uncertain. The CDR3 reads CASSLATNYRYAQYF. The CDR3 bases are TGTGCCAGCAGTTTAGCTACGAACTACAGATACGCGCAGTATTTT.